The rows below give T cell receptor beta chains drawn from one sample of a study of early T cells in non-severe SARS-CoV-2 infection. One entry per CDR3 protein, called by TCRdb with MiXCR from the 5' RACE reads. The repertoire has 84,000 or so distinct CDR3 sequences, around 10% of them found once; the top ten carry roughly 3%. Input material: whole blood. These receptors all stem from an adult who was a healthcare worker with PCR-confirmed SARS-CoV-2 infection or an uninfected control (not recorded which). CDR3s include the opening cysteine and the closing phenylalanine or tryptophan. A D gene is named only where the DNA matches it firmly. Part of the rows lack a size; the others show once, few, many or a class for expanded clones.

d_call clone_size j_call v_call cdr3_aa cdr3_nt
- many TRBJ1-1 TRBV25-1 CASSEGQGRVTEAFF TGTGCCAGCAGTGAAGGGCAAGGGCGAGTCACTGAAGCTTTCTTT
- large TRBJ1-2 TRBV20-1 CSARLGRAYGYTF TGCAGTGCTAGATTGGGCCGGGCCTATGGCTACACCTTC
- many TRBJ2-5 TRBV5-1 CASSQAGPLETQYF TGCGCCAGCAGCCAAGCGGGCCCCCTGGAGACCCAGTACTTC
- many TRBJ1-4 TRBV7-2 CASSRGGGEKLFF TGTGCCAGCAGTCGAGGAGGTGGGGAAAAACTGTTTTTT
TRBD1 - TRBJ2-7 TRBV10-2 CASKGALEGLREQYF TGCGCCAGCAAGGGGGCCCTCGAGGGATTACGCGAGCAGTACTTC
- many TRBJ1-2 TRBV21-1 CASSKARGTYGYTF TGTGCCAGCAGCAAAGCGAGGGGGACCTATGGCTACACCTTC
TRBD1 - TRBJ1-2 TRBV28 CASSYTGENYGYTF TGTGCCAGCAGTTACACAGGGGAGAACTATGGCTACACCTTC
TRBD2 few TRBJ2-5 TRBV7-6 CASSTDGAGVETQYF TGTGCCAGCAGCACGGACGGGGCGGGAGTAGAGACCCAGTACTTC
TRBD1 many TRBJ2-7 TRBV11-2 CASSPPRDRGLYEQYF TGTGCCAGCAGCCCACCCCGGGACAGGGGGCTCTACGAGCAGTACTTC
TRBD2 many TRBJ2-1 TRBV9 CASSVEPAGAYNEQFF TGTGCCAGCAGCGTAGAGCCAGCGGGAGCTTACAATGAGCAGTTCTTC
TRBD2 many TRBJ2-3 TRBV28 CASSPPGLADTDTQYF TGTGCCAGCAGTCCCCCAGGACTAGCAGACACAGATACGCAGTATTTT
- - TRBJ1-5 TRBV20-1 CGARKLGMNQPQHF TGCGGTGCTAGGAAGTTGGGGATGAATCAGCCCCAGCATTTT
- - TRBJ1-6 TRBV28 CASSLWRSSYNSPLHF TGTGCCAGCAGTTTATGGAGGAGCTCCTATAATTCACCCCTCCACTTT
TRBD2 few TRBJ2-1 TRBV10-3 CAISLAGVYNEQFF TGTGCCATCAGTCTAGCGGGGGTTTACAATGAGCAGTTCTTC
TRBD2 - TRBJ2-1 TRBV30 CAWKGLAGGEPVWGQFF TGTGCCTGGAAGGGACTAGCGGGAGGGGAACCGGTTTGGGGGCAGTTCTTC
- - TRBJ1-1 TRBV11-2 CASSLGRIGRTEAFF TGTGCCAGCAGCTTAGGACGGATCGGACGCACTGAAGCTTTCTTT
- - TRBJ2-1 TRBV29-1 CSVDRVAHEQFF TGCAGCGTTGACAGGGTTGCTCATGAGCAGTTCTTC
- many TRBJ1-1 TRBV6-5 CASSYSRLGVNTEAFF TGTGCCAGCAGTTACTCTCGCTTGGGCGTGAACACTGAAGCTTTCTTT
- - TRBJ2-3 TRBV11-3 CASSHSALLADTQYF TGTGCCAGCAGTCACAGCGCCCTTTTGGCAGATACGCAGTATTTT
TRBD2 - TRBJ2-7 TRBV2 CASSDMTSGESYEQYF TGTGCCAGCAGTGATATGACTAGCGGGGAATCCTACGAGCAGTACTTC
- - TRBJ1-5 TRBV28 CASIGRSNQPQHF TGTGCCAGCATCGGCCGTAGCAATCAGCCCCAGCATTTT
TRBD2 few TRBJ2-1 TRBV3-1 CASSLAGRSYNEQFF TGTGCCAGCAGCCTAGCGGGACGGAGTTACAATGAGCAGTTCTTC
- many TRBJ2-7 TRBV20-1 CSASGWGGYEQYF TGCAGTGCCAGCGGGTGGGGTGGTTACGAGCAGTACTTC
- few TRBJ2-4 TRBV5-6 CASSLGELRLAKNIQYF TGTGCCAGCAGCTTGGGTGAACTGAGACTAGCCAAAAACATTCAGTACTTC
- many TRBJ1-3 TRBV4-1 CASSQWFGAGNTIYF TGCGCCAGCAGCCAATGGTTCGGGGCTGGAAACACCATATATTTT
- once TRBJ2-5 TRBV7-2 CASSAETPEETQYF TGTGCCAGCAGCGCTGAGACCCCGGAGGAGACCCAGTACTTC
- many TRBJ1-4 TRBV24-1 CATRQGGTTNEKLFF TGTGCCACCAGACAAGGGGGAACAACTAATGAAAAACTGTTTTTT
- many TRBJ2-7 TRBV20-1 CSARGADSRTLDEQYF TGCAGTGCTAGAGGAGCGGACAGTCGGACATTGGACGAGCAGTACTTC
- few TRBJ2-2 TRBV29-1 CSVRLVSGELFF TGCAGCGTTAGGCTCGTAAGCGGGGAGCTGTTTTTT
TRBD1 - TRBJ1-1 TRBV20-1 CSGAGGSNTEAFF TGCAGTGGGGCAGGGGGATCGAACACTGAAGCTTTCTTT
- - TRBJ1-1 TRBV6-5 CASSYSHLRDTEAFF TGTGCCAGCAGTTACTCGCATTTGAGGGACACTGAAGCTTTCTTT
- medium-sized TRBJ2-5 TRBV29-1 CSVSRAQETQYF TGCAGCGTTTCGAGGGCCCAAGAGACCCAGTACTTC
- - TRBJ2-1 TRBV10-1 CASSELGGAWHEQFF TGCGCCAGCAGTGAGCTCGGAGGGGCTTGGCATGAGCAGTTCTTC
- many TRBJ2-3 TRBV7-9 CASSFPDSRTDTQYF TGTGCCAGCAGCTTCCCGGACAGCCGCACAGATACGCAGTATTTT
- many TRBJ1-5 TRBV18 CASSQDGQGDPQHF TGTGCCAGCTCACAGGACGGGCAGGGAGATCCCCAGCATTTT
- few TRBJ2-4 TRBV21-1 CASSLTRQGRNIQYF TGTGCCAGCAGCTTAACTAGACAGGGGAGAAACATTCAGTACTTC
- few TRBJ2-7 TRBV7-2 CASRTGLSLLYF TGTGCCAGCAGGACGGGTCTCAGTCTGTTGTACTTC
- - TRBJ1-1 TRBV7-3 CASSLMGTGWTEAFF TGTGCCAGCAGCTTAATGGGGACGGGGTGGACTGAAGCTTTCTTT
TRBD1 few TRBJ2-7 TRBV10-3 CAISGSGTGHEQYF TGTGCCATCAGTGGTTCCGGGACAGGCCACGAGCAGTACTTC
- many TRBJ2-1 TRBV12-3/TRBV12-4 CASSLLGGTVDNEQFF TGTGCCAGCAGTTTATTGGGGGGGACAGTAGACAATGAGCAGTTCTTC
- few TRBJ2-1 TRBV7-3 CASSLQGGGEQFF TGTGCCAGCAGCCTGCAGGGAGGAGGGGAGCAGTTCTTC
- many TRBJ1-1 TRBV2 CASSFLDGVMGTEAFF TGTGCCAGCAGTTTCCTGGACGGAGTGATGGGCACTGAAGCTTTCTTT
TRBD1 many TRBJ1-1 TRBV6-1 CASSVDRGKTEAFF TGTGCCAGCAGTGTCGACAGGGGCAAAACTGAAGCTTTCTTT
TRBD2 many TRBJ2-7 TRBV20-1 CSARGLAGDYSYEQYF TGCAGTGCGAGGGGACTAGCGGGGGATTACTCCTACGAGCAGTACTTC
- many TRBJ2-7 TRBV19 CASSRGLPSSYEQYF TGTGCCAGTAGTAGAGGGCTCCCTAGCTCCTACGAGCAGTACTTC
- - TRBJ2-7 TRBV28 CASSLSHTTGSYEQYF TGTGCCAGCAGTTTATCGCATACCACAGGGAGCTACGAGCAGTACTTC
- many TRBJ2-1 TRBV6-5 CASSYSFSAWSNEQFF TGTGCCAGCAGTTACTCGTTTTCGGCTTGGAGCAATGAGCAGTTCTTC
- many TRBJ2-2 TRBV5-1 CASSVSVTGELFF TGCGCCAGCAGCGTATCGGTCACCGGGGAGCTGTTTTTT
- few TRBJ2-2 TRBV10-1 CASSGPYGELFF TGCGCCAGCAGTGGACCTTACGGGGAGCTGTTTTTT
TRBD2 - TRBJ2-2 TRBV2 CASRRATSGGVHPGELFF TGTGCCAGCAGGAGGGCAACGAGCGGGGGGGTCCACCCCGGGGAGCTGTTTTTT
- many TRBJ2-7 TRBV6-6 CASSYESYEQYF TGTGCCAGCAGTTACGAGTCGTACGAGCAGTACTTC
TRBD2 - TRBJ2-3 TRBV7-3 CASSSDLAGDTQYF TGTGCCAGCAGCTCGGATCTAGCGGGGGATACGCAGTATTTT
- many TRBJ2-3 TRBV20-1 CSPYGTLGPHTQYF TGCAGTCCATACGGGACTCTCGGGCCCCATACGCAGTATTTT
TRBD2 - TRBJ2-4 TRBV9 CASSPRLAGDIQYF TGTGCCAGCAGCCCACGACTAGCGGGGGACATTCAGTACTTC
- - TRBJ1-6 TRBV3-1 CASSLKARTNSPLHF TGTGCCAGCAGCCTAAAAGCCCGAACCAATTCACCCCTCCACTTT
- many TRBJ1-5 TRBV29-1 CSAQGQGSNQPQHF TGCAGCGCCCAGGGGCAGGGGAGCAATCAGCCCCAGCATTTT
- - TRBJ2-7 TRBV12-2 CASRSPPCAGAVTHQRLYEQYF TGTGCAAGTCGCTCGCCTCCCTGCGCTGGGGCGGTCACCCACCAGCGTTTATACGAGCAGTACTTC
TRBD2 - TRBJ2-7 TRBV5-4 CASSFEREAYLGEQYF TGTGCCAGCAGCTTTGAGCGGGAGGCTTATTTGGGCGAGCAGTACTTC
TRBD1 few TRBJ1-3 TRBV7-6 CASSPRDRGMRRPGNTIYF TGTGCCAGCAGCCCAAGGGACAGGGGGATGCGTCGGCCTGGAAACACCATATATTTT
TRBD1 - TRBJ2-1 TRBV7-9 CASSLAGTGEKFF TGTGCCAGCAGCTTAGCCGGGACAGGGGAGAAATTCTTC